Shown below are 23 T cell receptor beta chains from a single sample sequenced in a study of beta chain features in type 1 diabetes. Expressed TCRB transcripts were sequenced after all isolated RNA was converted to cDNA. This table comes from immunoSEQ multiplex PCR, and its TCRdb copy is limited to in-frame clones, with some not included. The sample shows about 320,000 clones, 11% to 15% of them seen only once. The sample taken for sequencing was central memory CD4+ T cells from blood. These receptors were obtained from a man in his thirties or forties in good health.

The rearrangement uses TRBV18 and TRBJ2-7; no definite D call. The V gene's germline CDR1 is KGHSH and CDR2 LQKENI. V dropped 3 bases and J dropped 0 bases, with 9 bases sitting between them. The CDR3 consists of 14 residues. CDR3 nucleotides: TGTGCCAGCTCACCGGACCGGTCCTCCTACGAGCAGTACTTC. Its protein product is CASSPDRSSYEQYF. Using reference TRBV18 and TRBJ2-7 for the parts outside the CDR3, the full variable domain is NAGVMQNPRHLVRRRGQEARLRCSPMKGHSHVYWYRQLPEEGLKFMVYLQKENIIDESGMPKERFSAEFPKEGPSILRIQQVVRGDSAAYFCASSPDRSSYEQYFGPGTRLTVT.

The CDR3 loop reads CASSLNWGSSYEQYF. CDR3 nucleotide sequence: TGTGCCAGCAGCTTGAATTGGGGGAGCTCCTACGAGCAGTACTTC. This chain uses TRBV5-6 with TRBJ2-7, with D perhaps TRBD1 or TRBD2 (5 bases each). Per germline, CDR1 SGHDT and CDR2 YYEEEE. V was pared by 1 base and J by 0 bases, with 11 bases between. The CDR3 is 15 amino acids.

CDR3 coding DNA: TGTGCCAGCGCGGGACAGGGCTACGAGCAGTACTTC. Amino acids: CASAGQGYEQYF. The V and J genes are TRBV25-1 and TRBJ2-7, with 9 bases aligning to TRBD1. CDR1 is MGHDK, CDR2 SYGVNS, per germline. V shed 8 bases, J shed 3 bases, and the junction held 2 bases outside the gene matches. The CDR3 sequence is 12 residues long.

The genes are TRBV18 and TRBJ2-6; D remains unclear. V shed 3 bases and J shed 2 bases, with 2 bases lying between them. The CDR3 has 13 residues. Germline CDR1 KGHSH, CDR2 LQKENI. This CDR3 reads CASSPTGANVLTF. In nucleotides, the CDR3 is TGTGCCAGCTCACCCACTGGGGCCAACGTCCTGACTTTC.

V and J are TRBV28 and TRBJ2-7, with 12 bases lining up with TRBD2. Germline V gene data show CDR1 as MDHEN and CDR2 as SYDVKM. Losses at the gene ends were 6 bases for V and 5 bases for J; bases not matched to a gene: 8. This CDR3 has 15 amino acids. In nucleotides, the CDR3 is TGTGCCAGCAGGACCCTAGCGGGAGGGCTCAACGAGCAGTACGTC. Translated: CASRTLAGGLNEQYV.

Points on this clone: Other nucleotide sequences in the sample specify the same CDR3. The rearrangement joins TRBV4-2 to TRBJ1-5, with no clear D. Germline V CDR1 and CDR2: LGHNA, YNFKEQ. Trimming removed 0 bases at V and 1 base at J, with 10 bases between. This CDR3 comprises 16 residues. The CDR3 DNA follows: TGTGCCAGCAGCCAAGAAAAAGATGGCAGCAATCAGCCCCAGCATTTT. Residues: CASSQEKDGSNQPQHF.

This clone turned up a few times. The genes are TRBV27 and TRBJ1-2; D might be TRBD1 (5 bases). V dropped 5 bases and J dropped 0 bases, with 13 bases sitting between them. This CDR3 is 15 amino acids long. Germline CDR1 MNHEY, CDR2 SMNVEV (reference sequence). Written as DNA, the CDR3 is TGTGCCAGCAGTAGGCAGGGAAGAGCTAACTATGGCTACACCTTC. Its protein is CASSRQGRANYGYTF.

The table lists this clone with a few counts. The sample has other DNA sequences that encode this CDR3 too. The CDR3 sequence: CASTKSGVNTGELFF. CDR3 DNA sequence: TGCGCCAGCACCAAATCCGGGGTTAACACCGGGGAGCTGTTTTTT. The chain recombines TRBV5-1 with TRBJ2-2, with TRBD2 as a possible D gene (5 bases). The germline gives CDR1 SGHRS, CDR2 YFSETQ. V shed 6 bases and J shed 2 bases, with 14 bases lying between them. The CDR3 totals 15 residues.

This clone has ten or more counts. The sample holds other DNA sequences that translate to the same CDR3. V gene TRBV18 combines with J gene TRBJ1-2; D possibly corresponds to TRBD1 (5 bases). Germline CDR1 KGHSH, CDR2 LQKENI. There are 12 residues in the CDR3. The ends were cut back, 3 bases at V and 6 bases at J, with 8 bases in the middle. The CDR3 protein is CASSPTGDGYTF. In DNA, the CDR3 is TGTGCCAGCTCACCCACAGGAGATGGCTACACCTTC.

In its sample, this clone was seen many times. This rearrangement joins TRBV9 to TRBJ2-3; D gene unclear. Trimming shortened V by 3 bases and J by 4 bases, and 27 bases separated the two germline ends. Germline V CDR1 and CDR2: SGDLS, YYNGEE. This CDR3 is built from 19 residues. CDR3 DNA sequence: TGTGCCAGCAGCGAGACACTTTCCTCTGCCTACTCGTCCCCAGATACGCAGTATTTT. Translation gives CASSETLSSAYSSPDTQYF.

The genes are TRBV7-2 and TRBJ2-5; D remains ambiguous. This CDR3 is built from 14 residues. Germline CDR1 reads SGHTA; CDR2 reads FQGNSA. Between the trimmed V and J ends, which lost 1 base and 4 bases, there was a span of 10 bases. CDR3 DNA sequence: TGTGCCAGCAGCTTAGAGGGCACGGGAGAGACCCAGTACTTC. It yields the protein CASSLEGTGETQYF.

This clone came up a few times. The V call is TRBV14, the J call TRBJ2-3; TRBD1 agrees at 11 bases. This CDR3 is built from 15 residues. V gave up 1 base and J gave up 3 bases; unmatched junction bases: 0. CDR1 SGHDN and CDR2 FVKESK come from the germline V gene. The CDR3 spells CASSQGDRGTDTQYF. CDR3 DNA: TGTGCCAGCAGCCAAGGGGACAGGGGGACAGATACGCAGTATTTT.

V and J are TRBV28 and TRBJ2-1; 9 bases align to TRBD2. Trimming removed 8 bases from V and 0 bases from J; junction bases left unmatched: 14. The V gene's germline CDR1 is MDHEN and CDR2 SYDVKM. This CDR3 spans 18 amino acids. The CDR3 region is CASGALAGIGSSYNEQFF. Here the CDR3 DNA reads TGTGCCAGCGGGGCCCTAGCGGGAATAGGGAGCTCCTACAATGAGCAGTTCTTC.

This clone was seen a handful of times. The CDR3 sequence: CASSPYPKETQYF. Written as DNA, the CDR3 is TGTGCCAGCAGCCCTTACCCAAAAGAGACCCAGTACTTC. The chain carries TRBV11-2 and TRBJ2-5; D is unclear. Germline V gene data show CDR1 as SGHAT and CDR2 as FQNNGV. The CDR3 length is 13 residues. Trimming removed 5 bases from V and 3 bases from J, with 10 bases in between. The variable domain in full, with the rest retrieved from reference TRBV11-2 and TRBJ2-5, is EAGVAQSPRYKIIEKRQSVAFWCNPISGHATLYWYQQILGQGPKLLIQFQNNGVVDDSQLPKDRFSAERLKGVDSTLKIQPAKLEDSAVYLCASSPYPKETQYFGPGTRLLVL.

About this clone itself: This may arise from a read error, as a much more abundant clone is one base away. This CDR3 reads CASSWNYGYTF. As DNA, the CDR3 is TGTGCCAGCAGCTGGAACTATGGCTACACCTTC. The chain recombines TRBV5-4 with TRBJ1-2; D is undetermined. The CDR3 runs to 11 residues. Germline V gene lookup returns CDR1 SGHNT and CDR2 YYREEE (reference sequence). V was trimmed by 3 bases and J by 2 bases, leaving 2 bases between them.

The rearrangement joins TRBV6-5 to TRBJ1-1, with a weak D call TRBD1 (5 bases). The CDR3 totals 13 residues. V lost 2 bases and J lost 5, with 9 bases in between. Germline V lookup: CDR1 MNHEY, CDR2 SVGAGI. The CDR3 here is CASSYDGGTEAFF. The CDR3 DNA is TGTGCCAGCAGTTACGATGGGGGGACTGAAGCTTTCTTT.

This clone turned up a few times. The gene calls are TRBV7-2 and TRBJ2-1; 11 bases align to TRBD2. Trimming at V came to 4 bases and at J to 4 bases, leaving 3 bases not matched to a gene. Germline V CDR1 and CDR2: SGHTA, FQGNSA. The CDR3 has 15 amino acids. The CDR3 region is CASSSGLAEYNEQFF. The DNA for the CDR3 is TGTGCCAGCAGCTCGGGACTAGCGGAGTACAATGAGCAGTTCTTC.

The CDR3 bases are TGCGCCAGCAGCCCAGTCTCTGGAAACACCATATATTTT. Translated, it gives CASSPVSGNTIYF. V usage is TRBV4-3 and J usage is TRBJ1-3; D ambiguous. There are 13 residues in the CDR3. V gave up 4 bases and J gave up 0 bases, with 4 bases separating them. Germline lookup yields CDR1 LGHNA and CDR2 YSLEER.

The J gene is TRBJ1-2, the V gene TRBV11-2, with a possible D match to TRBD1 (5 bases). Trimming removed 0 bases from V and 5 bases from J, with 13 bases in between. The length of the CDR3 is 15 residues. Germline CDR1 reads SGHAT; CDR2 reads FQNNGV. CDR3 residues: CASSLEGGAGYGYTF. The CDR3 nucleotides read TGTGCCAGCAGCTTAGAGGGGGGAGCAGGGTATGGCTACACCTTC.

This clone has a handful of counts. The V call is TRBV19, the J call TRBJ1-4, with D hard to call. Germline-derived CDR1 and CDR2 are LNHDA and SQIVND (reference sequence). Trimming stripped 3 bases from V and 0 bases from J, with 8 bases between. CDR3 length: 15 amino acids. The CDR3 loop is CASSIRRPTNEKLFF. CDR3 DNA sequence: TGTGCCAGTAGTATTCGTCGCCCAACTAATGAAAAACTGTTTTTT. The full variable domain, rest sourced from reference TRBV19 and TRBJ1-4, is DGGITQSPKYLFRKEGQNVTLSCEQNLNHDAMYWYRQDPGQGLRLIYYSQIVNDFQKGDIAEGYSVSREKKESFPLTVTSAQKNPTAFYLCASSIRRPTNEKLFFGSGTQLSVL.

This clone has ten or more counts. The chain has TRBV4-1 and TRBJ1-1; D uncertain. Trimming cost V 0 bases and J 4 bases, with 12 bases left between them. This CDR3 is built from 15 residues. Germline V gene lookup returns CDR1 MGHRA and CDR2 YSYEKL. The CDR3 region has the DNA TGCGCCAGCAGCCAAGAGGTTGTCGGTGTCACTGAAGCTTTCTTT. Amino acid sequence: CASSQEVVGVTEAFF.

This clone turned up a few times. One end of the junction does not line up with germline, which may come from a read error. The chain links TRBV6-1 to TRBJ1-5, with 7 positions matching TRBD1. The length of the CDR3 is 17 residues. CDR1 is MNHNS and CDR2 is SASEGT in the germline V gene. The CDR3 is CAISESMVGTGDQPQHF. Written as DNA, the CDR3 is TGTGCCATCAGTGAGTCCATGGTAGGAACAGGGGATCAGCCCCAGCATTTT.

This clone was seen only a few times. The gene calls are TRBV7-2 and TRBJ1-4; 7 nucleotides agree with TRBD1. Germline V gene lookup returns CDR1 SGHTA and CDR2 FQGNSA. Trimming at V came to 3 bases and at J to 7 bases, leaving 8 bases not matched to a gene. The CDR3 extends over 15 amino acids. In DNA form, the CDR3 reads TGTGCCAGCAGCTTTGGGCAGGGGGACGTTGAAAAACTGTTTTTT. As protein: CASSFGQGDVEKLFF.